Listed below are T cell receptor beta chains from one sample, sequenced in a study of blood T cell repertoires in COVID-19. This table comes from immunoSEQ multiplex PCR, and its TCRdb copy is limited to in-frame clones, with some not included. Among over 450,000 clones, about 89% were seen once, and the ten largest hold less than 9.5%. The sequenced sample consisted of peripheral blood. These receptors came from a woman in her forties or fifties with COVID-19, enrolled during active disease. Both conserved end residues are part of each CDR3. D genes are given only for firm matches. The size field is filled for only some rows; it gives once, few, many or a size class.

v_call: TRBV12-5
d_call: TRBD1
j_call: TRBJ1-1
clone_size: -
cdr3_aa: CASGSPQGGALDTEAFF
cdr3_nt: TGTGCTAGTGGTTCTCCCCAGGGGGGAGCCTTGGACACTGAAGCTTTCTTT

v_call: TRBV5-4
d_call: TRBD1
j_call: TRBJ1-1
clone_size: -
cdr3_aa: CASRGQLNTEAFF
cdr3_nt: TGTGCCAGCAGGGGACAGTTGAACACTGAAGCTTTCTTT

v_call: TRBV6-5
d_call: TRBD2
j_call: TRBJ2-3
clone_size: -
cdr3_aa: CASRVAGGTDTQYF
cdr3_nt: TGTGCCAGCAGGGTTGCGGGGGGCACAGATACGCAGTATTTT

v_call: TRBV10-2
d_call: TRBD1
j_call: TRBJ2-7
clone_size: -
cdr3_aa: CASSPGQGYNEQYF
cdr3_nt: TGCGCCAGTTCTCCGGGACAGGGGTACAACGAGCAGTACTTC

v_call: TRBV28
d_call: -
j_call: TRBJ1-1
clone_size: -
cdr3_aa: CASSLYRGGRTEAFF
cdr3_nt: TGTGCCAGCAGTTTATATCGGGGAGGCAGGACTGAAGCTTTCTTT

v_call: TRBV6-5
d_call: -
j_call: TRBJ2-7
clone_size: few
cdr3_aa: CARQPGHLSSYEQYF
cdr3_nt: TGTGCCCGCCAACCCGGACATTTAAGCTCCTACGAGCAGTACTTC

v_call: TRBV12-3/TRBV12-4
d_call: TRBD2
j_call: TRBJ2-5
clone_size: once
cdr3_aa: CASARGVAETQYF
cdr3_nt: TGTGCCAGCGCCCGGGGGGTTGCCGAGACCCAGTACTTC

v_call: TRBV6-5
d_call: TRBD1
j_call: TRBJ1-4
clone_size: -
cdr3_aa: CASSKQGLNEKLFF
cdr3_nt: TGTGCCAGCAGTAAACAGGGGCTTAATGAAAAACTGTTTTTT

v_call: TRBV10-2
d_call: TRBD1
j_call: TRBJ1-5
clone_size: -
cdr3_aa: CASSEGQGNQPQHF
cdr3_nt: TGCGCCAGCAGTGAGGGACAGGGAAATCAGCCCCAGCATTTT

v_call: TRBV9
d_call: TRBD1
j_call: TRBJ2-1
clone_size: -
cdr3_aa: CASSVGQVPTGSYNEQFF
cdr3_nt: TGTGCCAGCAGCGTTGGACAGGTTCCGACGGGTAGCTACAATGAGCAGTTCTTC

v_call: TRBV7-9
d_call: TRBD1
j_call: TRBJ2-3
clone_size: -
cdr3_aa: CASSPLTGQDADTQYF
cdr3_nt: TGTGCCAGCAGCCCACTCACCGGACAGGATGCAGATACGCAGTATTTT

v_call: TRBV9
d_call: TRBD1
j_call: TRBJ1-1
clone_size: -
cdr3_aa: CASSRTGATNTEAFF
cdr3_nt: TGTGCCAGCAGTCGGACAGGAGCGACGAACACTGAAGCTTTCTTT

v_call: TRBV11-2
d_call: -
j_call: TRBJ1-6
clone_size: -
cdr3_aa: CASRTLKNSPLHF
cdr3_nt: TGTGCCAGCAGGACACTTAAAAATTCACCCCTCCACTTT

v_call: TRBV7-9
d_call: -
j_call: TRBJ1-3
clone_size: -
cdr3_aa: CATRGTAGNTIYF
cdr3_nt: TGTGCCACCCGGGGGACGGCTGGAAACACCATATATTTT

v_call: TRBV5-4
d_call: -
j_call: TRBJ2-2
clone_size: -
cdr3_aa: CASSLGLERARAGELFF
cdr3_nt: TGTGCCAGCAGCCTCGGTTTGGAGCGGGCTCGCGCGGGGGAGCTGTTTTTT

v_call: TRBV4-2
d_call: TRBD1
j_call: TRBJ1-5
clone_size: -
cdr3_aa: CASSQAGTGNQPQHF
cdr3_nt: TGTGCCAGCAGCCAAGCCGGGACAGGCAATCAGCCCCAGCATTTT

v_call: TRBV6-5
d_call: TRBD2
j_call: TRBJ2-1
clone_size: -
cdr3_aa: CASSYGAGGGDEQFF
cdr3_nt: TGTGCCAGCAGTTACGGAGCGGGGGGAGGAGATGAGCAGTTCTTC

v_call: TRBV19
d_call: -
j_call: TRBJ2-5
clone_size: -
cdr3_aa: CASSIGAGLGETQYF
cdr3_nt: TGTGCCAGTAGTATTGGGGCGGGGCTTGGGGAGACCCAGTACTTC

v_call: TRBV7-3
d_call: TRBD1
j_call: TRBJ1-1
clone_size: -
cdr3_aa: CASSPTGGTEAFF
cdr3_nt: TGTGCCAGCAGCCCTACAGGGGGCACTGAAGCTTTCTTT

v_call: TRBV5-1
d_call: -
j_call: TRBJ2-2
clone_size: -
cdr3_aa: CASSLGRNTGELFF
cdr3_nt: TGCGCCAGCAGCTTGGGGAGGAACACCGGGGAGCTGTTTTTT

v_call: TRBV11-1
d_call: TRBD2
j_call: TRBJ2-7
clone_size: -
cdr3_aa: CASSPVSGGFLNEQYF
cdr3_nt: TGTGCCAGCAGCCCGGTTTCCGGGGGGTTTCTTAACGAGCAGTACTTC

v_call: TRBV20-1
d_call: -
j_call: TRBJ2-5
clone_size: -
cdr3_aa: CSTGKEETQYF
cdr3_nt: TGCAGTACAGGGAAGGAAGAGACCCAGTACTTC

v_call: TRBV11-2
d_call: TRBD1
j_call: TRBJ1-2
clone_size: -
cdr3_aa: CASSSYRGNGYTF
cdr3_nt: TGTGCCAGCAGCTCTTACAGGGGTAATGGCTACACCTTC

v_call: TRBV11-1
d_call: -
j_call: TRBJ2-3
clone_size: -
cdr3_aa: CASSSGTDTQYF
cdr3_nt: TGTGCCAGCAGCTCCGGCACAGATACGCAGTATTTT

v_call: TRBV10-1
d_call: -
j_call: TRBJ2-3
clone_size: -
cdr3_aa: CASSADGGPRDTQYF
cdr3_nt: TGCGCCAGCAGTGCGGACGGGGGGCCAAGAGATACGCAGTATTTT

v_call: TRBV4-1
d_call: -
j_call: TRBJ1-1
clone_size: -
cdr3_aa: CASSPAGREDTEAFF
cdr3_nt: TGCGCCAGCAGCCCGGCTGGGAGGGAAGACACTGAAGCTTTCTTT

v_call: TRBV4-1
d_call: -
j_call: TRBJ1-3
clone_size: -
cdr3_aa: CASSQVYQGPVLGNTIYF
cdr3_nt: TGCGCCAGCAGCCAAGTTTACCAGGGGCCGGTCCTCGGAAACACCATATATTTT